These 28 T cell receptor beta chains were sequenced from one sample in a study of blood T cell repertoires in COVID-19. Produced via immunoSEQ multiplex PCR; TCRdb's table is partial and in-frame only. The profile shows around 60,000 clones, 80% to 85% of them singletons. Sequenced input: peripheral blood. The receptors originated from a young man with COVID-19, enrolled during active disease.

This chain uses TRBV30 with TRBJ1-4, with D perhaps matching TRBD1 (5 bases). This CDR3 is built from 11 residues. Germline CDR1 GTSNPN, CDR2 SVGIG (reference sequence). The V gene lost 8 bases and the J gene lost 10 bases, with 14 bases spanning the gap. This chain's CDR3 is CARDVRGKLFF. CDR3 coding DNA: TGTGCCAGGGACGTCCGAGGAAAACTGTTTTTT.

In DNA, the CDR3 is TGTGCCAGCAGCTTAGCGGAGGCTGGAAACACCATATATTTT. Translating gives CASSLAEAGNTIYF. The chain uses TRBV7-3 and TRBJ1-3; no firm D call. V lost 2 bases and J lost 2, with 7 bases in between. This CDR3 is 14 amino acids long. CDR1 is SGHTA and CDR2 is FQGTGA in the germline V gene.

This clone was seen once. The chain employs TRBV19 and TRBJ2-7; 10 positions agree with TRBD1. This CDR3 comprises 14 residues. V trimming: 3 bases; J trimming: 2 bases; junction bases outside the gene matches: 1. Germline V gene data show CDR1 as LNHDA and CDR2 as SQIVND (reference sequence). The CDR3 loop reads CASSMGTGAYEQYF. The CDR3 DNA reads TGTGCCAGTAGTATGGGGACAGGGGCCTACGAGCAGTACTTC.

The chain joins TRBV12-5 to TRBJ2-2, with a tentative D call TRBD2 (6 bases). The CDR3 sequence is 12 residues long. Per the germline V gene, CDR1 is LGHNT and CDR2 is FRNRAP. Trimming removed 9 bases at V and 6 bases at J, with 11 bases between. The CDR3 here is CASVRLAGELFF. As DNA, the CDR3 is TGTGCTAGCGTTAGACTAGCCGGGGAGCTGTTTTTT.

The chain uses TRBV3-1 (or the pseudogene TRBV3-2) and TRBJ1-2, with D possibly matching TRBD1 (6 bases). The CDR3 length is 15 residues. Trimming took 7 bases from V and 7 from J, leaving 22 bases between them. CDR1 LGHDT and CDR2 YNNKEL come from the germline V gene (reference sequence). The CDR3 coding sequence is TGTGCCAGCAACCGACAGGCCGGTATGGCTTCTGGCTACACCTTC. Residues: CASNRQAGMASGYTF.

This clone has only a few counts. V and J are TRBV5-1 and TRBJ2-1; 10 nucleotides align to TRBD2. The CDR3 has 16 residues. CDR1 SGHRS and CDR2 YFSETQ come from the germline V gene. The V segment lost 0 bases and the J segment 7 bases; nucleotides outside the gene matches: 7. CDR3 sequence (DNA): TGCGCCAGCAGCTTGGGTGGACTAGCGGCTAGGAATGAGCAGTTCTTC. It encodes CASSLGGLAARNEQFF.

The chain links TRBV2 to TRBJ2-6; 9 bases align to TRBD1. This CDR3 is built from 18 residues. Germline CDR1 reads SNHLY; CDR2 reads FYNNEI. The J segment lost 2 bases and the V segment lost 2 bases, leaving 7 bases of the junction unmatched. As DNA, the CDR3 is TGTGCCAGCAGTGAACTAGGGACAGGGTTGACTGGGGCCAACGTCCTGACTTTC. The encoded protein is CASSELGTGLTGANVLTF.

The CDR3 reads CASSQPTGNRVGAFF. The DNA of the CDR3 is TGTGCCAGCAGCCAACCTACGGGGAACAGGGTAGGGGCTTTCTTT. The chain links TRBV3-1 (or the pseudogene TRBV3-2) to TRBJ1-1, with D perhaps matching TRBD1 (6 bases). This CDR3 is built from 15 residues. From germline, CDR1 is LGHDT and CDR2 YNNKEL (reference sequence). V lost 2 bases to trimming and J lost 11 bases, with 21 bases between them.

This clone came up once. The chain uses TRBV27 and TRBJ1-1; D perhaps matches TRBD1 (6 bases). The CDR3 is 14 amino acids. V was cut by 0 bases and J by 5 bases, with 10 bases left in between. Germline assignment: CDR1 MNHEY and CDR2 SMNVEV (reference sequence). This CDR3 is CASSLSGGWTEAFF. The CDR3 DNA follows: TGTGCCAGCAGTTTATCAGGGGGTTGGACTGAAGCTTTCTTT.

V and J are TRBV23-1 and TRBJ2-7, with 7 bases aligning to TRBD1. TRBV23-1 is filed as an ORF, its function uncertain. Germline trimming cut 6 bases from V and 0 bases from J; bases unmatched to any gene: 5. This CDR3 contains 14 residues. CDR3 DNA: TGCGCCAGCAGCCAGACAGGGCTCTCCTACGAGCAGTACTTC. It yields the protein CASSQTGLSYEQYF.

This chain connects TRBV19 to TRBJ1-5; weak D call: TRBD1 (6 bases). Germline CDR1 LNHDA, CDR2 SQIVND (reference sequence). There are 16 residues in the CDR3. V was cut by 6 bases and J by 0 bases, with 15 bases left in between. CDR3 region: CASSSGQPYSNQPQHF. In DNA form, the CDR3 reads TGTGCCAGTAGCTCTGGACAGCCTTATAGCAATCAGCCCCAGCATTTT.

The gene calls are TRBV6-5 and TRBJ2-4, with a weak D call TRBD1 (5 bases). Germline CDR1 reads MNHEY; CDR2 reads SVGAGI. The CDR3 consists of 11 residues. V lost 10 bases and J 7 bases, leaving 11 bases between the germline ends. The CDR3 nucleotides read TGTGCCACAAGGGGCGCGAACATTCAGTACTTC. Translation gives CATRGANIQYF.

The V and J genes are TRBV27 and TRBJ2-1; D is unclear. Per the germline V gene, CDR1 is MNHEY and CDR2 is SMNVEV (reference sequence). This CDR3 has 14 residues. Trimming took 3 bases from V and 4 from J, leaving 10 bases between them. The CDR3 reads CASSFSNEYNEQFF. The CDR3 region has the DNA TGTGCCAGCAGTTTCTCTAACGAGTACAATGAGCAGTTCTTC.

This clone has only one observation. This sequence joins TRBV4-2 and TRBJ1-5; weak D call: TRBD1 (6 bases). The CDR3 spans 17 residues. The germline V gene encodes CDR1 LGHNA and CDR2 YNFKEQ. V was trimmed by 0 bases and J by 7 bases, leaving 19 bases between them. This chain's CDR3 is CASSQDGDMGARQPQHF. In nucleotides, the CDR3 is TGTGCCAGCAGCCAAGATGGGGACATGGGGGCGCGACAGCCCCAGCATTTT.

The rearrangement joins TRBV4-1 to TRBJ2-1; no definite D call. The V end lost 1 base, the J end lost 4 bases, and 14 bases lay between the germline ends. The CDR3 extends over 16 amino acids. The germline V gene has CDR1 MGHRA and CDR2 YSYEKL. For the CDR3, the DNA is TGCGCCAGCAGCCAAGTACCGGGTGGTGCGTACAATGAGCAGTTCTTC. The encoded protein is CASSQVPGGAYNEQFF.

The chain links TRBV28 to TRBJ2-7; no firm D call. V lost 3 bases and J 0 bases, leaving 9 bases between the germline ends. This CDR3 has 14 amino acids. Germline lookup yields CDR1 MDHEN and CDR2 SYDVKM. CDR3 DNA sequence: TGTGCCAGCAGTTTTCTGGGCAGCTCCTACGAGCAGTACTTC. Translated: CASSFLGSSYEQYF.

The DNA for the CDR3 is TGTGCCAGCAGTTATCCGGGATCGCGGGGCGAGCAGTACTTC. Encoded protein: CASSYPGSRGEQYF. This sequence joins TRBV6-5 and TRBJ2-7, with D tentatively TRBD2 (6 bases). This CDR3 is 14 amino acids long. Trimming took 3 bases from V and 6 from J, leaving 15 bases between them. Germline CDR1 and CDR2: MNHEY and SVGAGI.

V is TRBV10-1 and J is TRBJ2-7; perhaps TRBD1 as D (6 bases). Trimming took 8 bases from V and 4 from J, leaving 15 bases between them. Per germline, CDR1 WNHNN and CDR2 SYGVQD (reference sequence). The CDR3 runs 13 residues. The CDR3 protein is CASSRGPSYEQYF. The DNA of the CDR3 is TGCGCCAGCTCCAGGGGCCCTTCTTACGAGCAGTACTTC.

This rearrangement joins TRBV6-6 to TRBJ1-5, with D tentatively TRBD1 (6 bases). The germline V gene encodes CDR1 MNHNY and CDR2 SVGAGI (reference sequence). The CDR3 consists of 15 residues. V lost 6 bases to trimming and J lost 7 bases, with 19 bases between them. The CDR3 spells CASSLGQHPDQPQHF. CDR3 DNA: TGTGCCAGCAGCCTCGGACAGCACCCTGACCAGCCCCAGCATTTT.

The rearrangement uses TRBV28 and TRBJ2-1, with D maybe TRBD1 (6 bases). CDR3 size: 14 residues. Trimming cost V 8 bases and J 2 bases, with 13 bases left between them. Germline assignment: CDR1 MDHEN and CDR2 SYDVKM. Here the CDR3 DNA reads TGTGCCAGCGTACAGGGATTAGCCTACAATGAGCAGTTCTTC. Translating gives CASVQGLAYNEQFF.

This chain links TRBV6-5 with TRBJ2-2; 8 bases match TRBD1. The J segment lost 3 bases and the V segment lost 9 bases, leaving 6 bases of the junction unmatched. There are 14 residues in the CDR3. CDR1 and CDR2 (germline): MNHEY, SVGAGI. CDR3: CASSRGPYTGELFF. The CDR3 DNA is TGTGCCAGTAGCAGGGGGCCTTACACCGGGGAGCTGTTTTTT.

CDR3 loop: CASSLSSGGGGETQYF. CDR3 DNA sequence: TGTGCCAGCAGCCTATCGAGCGGGGGGGGCGGTGAGACCCAGTACTTC. The chain is built from TRBV7-8 and TRBJ2-5; 10 nucleotides match TRBD2. The CDR3 is 16 amino acids. Germline CDR1 SGHVS, CDR2 FQNEAQ. J gave up 5 bases and V 5 bases, and 11 bases lay outside the gene matches.

CDR3 region: CASSLQTSGNTIYF. Here the CDR3 DNA reads TGTGCCAGCAGTTTACAGACCTCTGGAAACACCATATATTTT. V is TRBV6-5 and J is TRBJ1-3; D is undetermined. This CDR3 has 14 residues. The V end was cut by 4 bases, the J end by 0 bases, with 7 bases between. The germline V gene encodes CDR1 MNHEY and CDR2 SVGAGI.

The V and J genes are TRBV6-5 and TRBJ2-3; tentative D call: TRBD2 (5 bases). Looked up from germline, CDR1 is MNHEY and CDR2 is SVGAGI. Trimming removed 6 bases from V and 4 bases from J, with 11 bases in between. This CDR3 region has 13 residues. CDR3 DNA sequence: TGTGCCAGCAGGACCCAGGAGGCAGATACGCAGTATTTT. Protein product: CASRTQEADTQYF.

The V call is TRBV6-1, the J call TRBJ1-5, with D tentatively TRBD1 (6 bases). V dropped 2 bases and J dropped 7 bases, with 9 bases sitting between them. The germline V gene encodes CDR1 MNHNS and CDR2 SASEGT. The CDR3 spans 13 residues. The CDR3 sequence is CASSESQGQPQHF. The CDR3 DNA follows: TGTGCCAGCAGTGAATCGCAGGGGCAGCCCCAGCATTTT.

The rearrangement links TRBV18 to TRBJ2-7, with D maybe TRBD1 (6 bases). The length of the CDR3 is 14 residues. V lost 2 bases and J lost 5, with 13 bases in between. The V gene's germline CDR1 is KGHSH and CDR2 LQKENI. In DNA, the CDR3 is TGTGCCAGCTCACCAGGGGCCAGGGGCAACGAGCAGTACTTC. It specifies CASSPGARGNEQYF.

The rearrangement uses TRBV5-4 and TRBJ1-2; 9 bases map to TRBD1. The CDR3 is made up of 15 amino acids. The V segment lost 10 bases and the J segment 4 bases; nucleotides outside the gene matches: 14. Germline loops: CDR1 SGHNT, CDR2 YYREEE (reference sequence). The CDR3 DNA is TGTGCCGGGGTAAAAGATATGGGACAGGGCTATGGCTACACCTTC. Translation gives CAGVKDMGQGYGYTF.

With regard to this clone: Different DNA sequences within this sample yield the same CDR3. The chain recombines TRBV3-1 (or the pseudogene TRBV3-2) with TRBJ2-5, with D unresolved. Germline loops: CDR1 LGHDT, CDR2 YNNKEL (reference sequence). CDR3 length: 13 residues. V dropped 1 base and J dropped 2 bases, with 5 bases sitting between them. CDR3 bases: TGTGCCAGCAGCCAAGCCGGGCAAGAGACCCAGTACTTC. Protein product: CASSQAGQETQYF.